A selection of T cell receptor beta chains follows, all from one sample in a study of T cell responses to AZD1222 COVID-19 vaccine. Using immunoSEQ multiplex PCR, the repertoire was profiled, and TCRdb retains in-frame clones only, with some absent. This repertoire shows approximately 140,000 clones, 91% found once; its top ten account for less than 5.5%. The sequences come from peripheral blood, collected on day 0 of AZD1222 vaccination. The receptors were gathered from an adult in good health. The CDR3 runs from the conserved cysteine through the conserved F or W. The order of the fields is D gene, clone size, J gene, V gene, CDR3 protein. The D gene is left open where the match is weak. Rows give clone size only sometimes, using once, few, many, or a class for an expanded clone.

D gene: .; clone size: .; J gene: TRBJ1-6; V gene: TRBV18; CDR3 protein: CASSPGSGVANSPLHF
D gene: TRBD2; clone size: .; J gene: TRBJ2-5; V gene: TRBV11-1; CDR3 protein: CASSLRTSGAQETQYF
D gene: .; clone size: .; J gene: TRBJ2-2; V gene: TRBV11-2; CDR3 protein: CASSKTRTNTGELFF
D gene: .; clone size: .; J gene: TRBJ2-5; V gene: TRBV9; CDR3 protein: CASSAETWSGTQYF
D gene: TRBD2; clone size: once; J gene: TRBJ2-2; V gene: TRBV5-1; CDR3 protein: CASSLGLAYTGELFF
D gene: .; clone size: .; J gene: TRBJ2-7; V gene: TRBV19; CDR3 protein: CASKRDGTYEQYF
D gene: .; clone size: .; J gene: TRBJ1-1; V gene: TRBV19; CDR3 protein: CASSMPGRVMNTEAFF
D gene: .; clone size: once; J gene: TRBJ1-2; V gene: TRBV29-1; CDR3 protein: CSVDPRGEGYTF
D gene: TRBD2; clone size: .; J gene: TRBJ2-2; V gene: TRBV13; CDR3 protein: CASSLGPRGGRTGELFF
D gene: .; clone size: .; J gene: TRBJ1-5; V gene: TRBV28; CDR3 protein: CASRGVFSNQPQHF
D gene: .; clone size: .; J gene: TRBJ1-1; V gene: TRBV19; CDR3 protein: CASSTYSKLNTEAFF
D gene: .; clone size: .; J gene: TRBJ2-3; V gene: TRBV24-1; CDR3 protein: CATSEGTGEGTQYF
D gene: TRBD1; clone size: .; J gene: TRBJ2-5; V gene: TRBV11-1; CDR3 protein: CASSDRQGGETQYF
D gene: .; clone size: .; J gene: TRBJ1-1; V gene: TRBV19; CDR3 protein: CASSIGQRRGQTEAFF
D gene: .; clone size: few; J gene: TRBJ1-4; V gene: TRBV19; CDR3 protein: CASSIPGSNEKLFF
D gene: .; clone size: .; J gene: TRBJ2-1; V gene: TRBV5-8; CDR3 protein: CASSWDRSNEQFF
D gene: .; clone size: few; J gene: TRBJ2-7; V gene: TRBV23-1; CDR3 protein: CASSQGLEYEQYF
D gene: .; clone size: .; J gene: TRBJ1-3; V gene: TRBV6-1; CDR3 protein: CASSEGGSGNTIYF
D gene: .; clone size: .; J gene: TRBJ1-2; V gene: TRBV2; CDR3 protein: CASKAGAGYGYTF
D gene: TRBD1; clone size: .; J gene: TRBJ2-4; V gene: TRBV5-1; CDR3 protein: CASSLDTGQVIQYF
D gene: .; clone size: .; J gene: TRBJ1-5; V gene: TRBV19; CDR3 protein: CASSPTGGGNQPQHF